These 20 T cell receptor beta chains were sequenced from one sample in a study of T cell responses to AZD1222 COVID-19 vaccine. This table comes from immunoSEQ multiplex PCR, and its TCRdb copy is limited to in-frame clones, with some not included. The sample includes approximately 80,000 clones, 90% of them seen just once. The sequenced sample was peripheral blood, obtained 28 days after the second AZD1222 dose. The receptors were sampled from an adult who received the AZD1222 COVID-19 vaccine.

V gene TRBV7-9 combines with J gene TRBJ2-6; D is ambiguous. Germline V CDR1 and CDR2: SEHNR, FQNEAQ (reference sequence). The ends were cut back, 3 bases at V and 1 base at J, with 10 bases in the middle. This CDR3 has 16 amino acids. The CDR3, as DNA: TGTGCCAGCAGCTTCCCAGTGGTTTCTGGGGCCAACGTCCTGACTTTC. Protein sequence: CASSFPVVSGANVLTF.

This chain joins TRBV4-3 and TRBJ1-3; D is unresolved. Looked up from germline, CDR1 is LGHNA and CDR2 is YSLEER. This CDR3 spans 15 amino acids. Trimming took 4 bases from V and 0 from J, leaving 10 bases between them. DNA for the CDR3: TGCGCCAGCAGCCGGGCTAGTAGCTCTGGAAACACCATATATTTT. It is translated as CASSRASSSGNTIYF.

CDR3 protein: CASSFLGGEAFF. DNA of the CDR3: TGTGCCAGCAGCTTTTTGGGGGGTGAAGCTTTCTTT. The V gene is TRBV5-4, the J gene TRBJ1-1; D possibly corresponds to TRBD1 (5 bases). Per germline, CDR1 SGHNT and CDR2 YYREEE (reference sequence). The CDR3 consists of 12 residues. With 2 bases removed from V and 7 bases from J, the gap between germline ends came to 9 bases.

V and J are TRBV9 and TRBJ2-1, with TRBD2 matching 12 bases. This CDR3 has 17 amino acids. Losses at the gene ends were 4 bases for V and 4 bases for J; bases not matched to a gene: 9. CDR1 SGDLS and CDR2 YYNGEE come from the germline V gene. CDR3 in amino acids: CASSPAGGTSGYNEQFF. In DNA, the CDR3 is TGTGCCAGCAGCCCCGCGGGGGGGACTAGCGGGTACAATGAGCAGTTCTTC.

The J gene is TRBJ2-7, the V gene TRBV5-1, with TRBD1 matching 8 bases. J gave up 5 bases and V 1 base, and 8 bases lay outside the gene matches. The CDR3 consists of 15 residues. The germline CDR1 and CDR2 sequences are SGHRS and YFSETQ. The CDR3 is CASSLQDRVGDEQYF. CDR3 coding DNA: TGCGCCAGCAGCTTGCAGGACAGGGTAGGCGACGAGCAGTACTTC.

The chain joins TRBV6-5 to TRBJ2-7, with a tentative D call TRBD1 (5 bases). The germline V and J ends were trimmed by 4 bases and 3 bases, with 13 bases remaining between them. Germline V gives CDR1 MNHEY, CDR2 SVGAGI. CDR3 length: 14 amino acids. The CDR3: CASSSNRRDYEQYF. DNA of the CDR3: TGTGCCAGCAGTTCTAACAGGAGAGACTACGAGCAGTACTTC.

This chain connects TRBV11-3 to TRBJ2-3; possible D gene TRBD2, 6 bases. Per the germline V gene, CDR1 is SGHNT and CDR2 is YENEEA. The CDR3 runs 13 residues. V was pared by 8 bases and J by 7 bases, with 16 bases between. CDR3 bases: TGTGCCAGCGGCTCAGGGCGGGGCAATACGCAGTATTTT. It translates to CASGSGRGNTQYF.

The chain links TRBV3-1 (or the pseudogene TRBV3-2) to TRBJ2-2; D unclear. The CDR3 runs 14 residues. Trimming took 3 bases from V and 1 from J, leaving 6 bases between them. Germline CDR1 LGHDT, CDR2 YNNKEL (reference sequence). CDR3 sequence (DNA): TGTGCCAGCAGCCAGTCGCAGAACACCGGGGAGCTGTTTTTT. It is translated as CASSQSQNTGELFF.

V gene TRBV10-3 combines with J gene TRBJ2-1, with D possibly matching TRBD2 (6 bases). V was shortened by 10 bases and J by 9 bases, with 19 bases between the two germline ends. Germline CDR1 ENHRY, CDR2 SYGVKD. The CDR3 consists of 13 residues. In DNA form, the CDR3 reads TGTGCCACCGGCGGGGACCAGAGGGGTGAGCAGTTCTTC. This encodes CATGGDQRGEQFF.

The V and J genes are TRBV9 and TRBJ2-5, with D possibly TRBD1 on 5 matching bases. CDR3 length equals 16 residues. Germline CDR1 reads SGDLS; CDR2 reads YYNGEE. Trimming removed 0 bases at V and 4 bases at J, with 16 bases between. CDR3 in amino acids: CASSVAPGSNPETQYF. The CDR3 DNA reads TGTGCCAGCAGCGTAGCACCAGGGTCGAATCCAGAGACCCAGTACTTC. The full variable domain, with the rest looked up from reference TRBV9 and TRBJ2-5, is DSGVTQTPKHLITATGQRVTLRCSPRSGDLSVYWYQQSLDQGLQFLIQYYNGEERAKGNILERFSAQQFPDLHSELNLSSLELGDSALYFCASSVAPGSNPETQYFGPGTRLLVL.

The rearrangement uses TRBV11-3 and TRBJ1-4, with TRBD1 as a possible D gene (5 bases). CDR3 length equals 14 residues. The ends were cut back, 5 bases at V and 7 bases at J, with 14 bases in the middle. The germline V gene has CDR1 SGHNT and CDR2 YENEEA. For the CDR3, the DNA is TGTGCCAGCAGCCCCGAGGGGAGGAGTGAAAAACTGTTTTTT. This codes for CASSPEGRSEKLFF.

This rearrangement joins TRBV6-1 to TRBJ2-7; TRBD2 aligns across 13 bases. Per germline, CDR1 MNHNS and CDR2 SASEGT. V was pared by 7 bases and J by 5 bases, with 5 bases of the junction left unmatched. This CDR3 is built from 14 residues. The CDR3 region is CASNPGLAGNEQYF. CDR3 sequence (DNA): TGTGCCAGCAACCCGGGACTAGCGGGAAACGAGCAGTACTTC.

This rearrangement joins TRBV7-2 to TRBJ2-3, with TRBD2 matching over 12 bases. The CDR3 consists of 16 residues. Germline assignment: CDR1 SGHTA and CDR2 FQGNSA. Trimming took 5 bases from V and 2 from J; bases not matched to a gene: 5. The CDR3 region is CASSRGLAGTTDTQYF. Written as DNA, the CDR3 is TGTGCCAGCAGCCGCGGACTAGCGGGGACCACAGATACGCAGTATTTT.

The chain has TRBV3-1 (or the pseudogene TRBV3-2) and TRBJ1-1; D might be TRBD1 (5 bases). Germline CDR1 reads LGHDT; CDR2 reads YNNKEL (reference sequence). The CDR3 spans 14 residues. V was trimmed by 0 bases and J by 4 bases, leaving 9 bases between them. The DNA for the CDR3 is TGTGCCAGCAGCCAAGACTCAGGGACCACTGAAGCTTTCTTT. This encodes CASSQDSGTTEAFF.

Here the CDR3 DNA reads TGCGCCAGCAGCTTATTCTGGAGCTCCTACGAGCAGTACTTC. Translating it yields CASSLFWSSYEQYF. The gene calls are TRBV5-1 and TRBJ2-7; D gene ambiguous. In germline, CDR1 is SGHRS, CDR2 YFSETQ. The V end lost 2 bases, the J end lost 0 bases, and 9 bases lay between the germline ends. The CDR3 consists of 14 residues.

This clone was found once. The V and J genes are TRBV10-2 and TRBJ1-1; D gene ambiguous. Trimming removed 6 bases from V and 1 base from J, with 15 bases in between. This CDR3 has 15 residues. Germline values: CDR1 WSHSY, CDR2 SAAADI. CDR3 in DNA: TGCGCCAGCAGACCCCCGGCCCCCTCGAACACTGAAGCTTTCTTT. Translation: CASRPPAPSNTEAFF.

The J gene is TRBJ1-2, the V gene TRBV30; D is undetermined. With 2 bases removed from V and 2 bases from J, the gap between germline ends came to 6 bases. CDR3 length: 12 amino acids. Germline loops: CDR1 GTSNPN, CDR2 SVGIG (reference sequence). The DNA of the CDR3 is TGTGCCTGGAGTTTGGAGAACTATGGCTACACCTTC. Residues: CAWSLENYGYTF. Full variable domain (rest looked up from reference TRBV30 and TRBJ1-2): SQTIHQWPATLVQPVGSPLSLECTVEGTSNPNLYWYRQAAGRGLQLLFYSVGIGQISSEVPQNLSASRPQDRQFILSSKKLLLSDSGFYLCAWSLENYGYTFGSGTRLTVV.

The J gene is TRBJ1-1, the V gene TRBV4-1, with a tentative D call TRBD1 (6 bases). Germline CDR1 reads MGHRA; CDR2 reads YSYEKL. This CDR3 has 15 residues. Trimming pared 0 bases from V and 3 bases from J, leaving 11 bases between. CDR3 sequence: CASSQDQGYDTEAFF. DNA of the CDR3: TGCGCCAGCAGCCAAGACCAGGGGTATGACACTGAAGCTTTCTTT.

V and J are TRBV11-3 and TRBJ2-7; D gene unclear. Trimming took 0 bases from V and 2 from J, leaving 8 bases between them. Looked up from germline, CDR1 is SGHNT and CDR2 is YENEEA. The CDR3 is 14 amino acids. CDR3 nucleotide sequence: TGTGCCAGCAGCTTAGACTACTTAACCTACGAGCAGTACTTC. Translating it yields CASSLDYLTYEQYF.

The V and J genes are TRBV11-2 and TRBJ2-2; the D is unclear. V was trimmed by 1 base and J by 3 bases, leaving 9 bases between them. CDR1 and CDR2 from the germline V gene are SGHAT and FQNNGV. This CDR3 has 15 residues. For the CDR3, the DNA is TGTGCCAGCAGCTTAGCGGACGGGTACACCGGGGAGCTGTTTTTT. Its protein is CASSLADGYTGELFF.